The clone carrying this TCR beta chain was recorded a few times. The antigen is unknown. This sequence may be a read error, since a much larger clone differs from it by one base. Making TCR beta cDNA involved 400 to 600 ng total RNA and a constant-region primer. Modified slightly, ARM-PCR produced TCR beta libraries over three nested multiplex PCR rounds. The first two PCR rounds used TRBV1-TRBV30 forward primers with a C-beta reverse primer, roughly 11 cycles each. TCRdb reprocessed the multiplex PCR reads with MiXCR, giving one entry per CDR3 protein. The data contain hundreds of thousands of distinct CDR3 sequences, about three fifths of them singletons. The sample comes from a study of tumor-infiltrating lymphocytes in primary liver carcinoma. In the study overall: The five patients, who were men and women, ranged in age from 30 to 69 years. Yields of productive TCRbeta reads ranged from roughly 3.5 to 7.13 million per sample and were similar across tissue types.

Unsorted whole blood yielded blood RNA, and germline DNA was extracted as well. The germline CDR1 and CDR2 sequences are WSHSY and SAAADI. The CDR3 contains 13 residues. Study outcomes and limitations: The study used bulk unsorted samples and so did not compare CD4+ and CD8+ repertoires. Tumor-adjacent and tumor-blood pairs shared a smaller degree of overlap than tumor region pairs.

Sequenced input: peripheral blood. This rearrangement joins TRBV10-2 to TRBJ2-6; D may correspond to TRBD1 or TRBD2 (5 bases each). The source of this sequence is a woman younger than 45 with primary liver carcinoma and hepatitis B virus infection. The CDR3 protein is CASREAGANLLTF. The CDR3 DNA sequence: TGCGCCAGCAGGGAGGCTGGGGCCAACCTCCTGACTTTC.